The entry that follows covers one TCR beta chain sequence. What it binds is unknown. Each donor's status was that of a healthy bone marrow donor. The CDR3 loop spans 16 amino acids. The germline V gene has CDR1 SEHNR and CDR2 FQNEAQ (reference sequence). With 6 bases clipped from V and 0 bases from J, the junction kept 6 bases outside the gene matches. The data were taken from a study of cytomegalovirus exposure and HLA in healthy donors. Study results and caveats: Later analysis revealed greater clonal expansion in HLA-associated TCR beta chains than in equally common others. Researchers had no immune exposure information except CMV serostatus available.

The PCR used 60 Vbeta and 13 Jbeta primers. Using immunoSEQ multiplex PCR, the repertoire was profiled, and TCRdb retains in-frame clones only, with some absent. The data show roughly 200,000 clones, 85% seen once. This chain connects TRBV7-9 to TRBJ1-3; 9 bases are a match to TRBD1. Material for sequencing was PBMCs. The sequence derives from a woman aged 45-65 years in good health and CMV-seronegative. The CDR3 region is CASSRTGVHSGNTIYF. DNA for the CDR3: TGTGCCAGCAGTCGGACAGGGGTTCACTCTGGAAACACCATATATTTT.